This T cell receptor beta chain derives from a study of T-cell reconstitution after alpha-beta-depleted transplantation in children. Study-level results: T cells produced anew were the main source of T-cell counts and diversity one year after transplant. Some patients owed their high day-60 TCRbeta diversity to surviving recipient T cells and thymic progenitors. Expanded graft clones, several hundred of them, were reportedly the source of alpha-beta T cells about two months after transplant.

Unique molecular identifiers were used in preparing the TCRbeta library. TCRdb reprocessed the PCR reads via MiXCR and lists one record per CDR3 protein. The repertoire holds around 450,000 distinct CDR3 sequences, 43% seen once, with under 35% in the top ten. The CDR3 is 17 amino acids. The V end lost 7 bases, the J end lost 3 bases, and 23 bases lay between the germline ends. As concerns this clonotype: Its antigen remains unknown.

The source material was PBMCs, sampled before TCRalphabeta/CD19-depleted stem cell transplant. This sequence was found in a girl aged 2-9 years with aplastic anemia, due to receive a stem cell transplant. The chain recombines TRBV12-3 or TRBV12-4 with TRBJ2-3; tentatively, D is TRBD1 or TRBD2 (6 bases each). CDR3 bases: TGTGCCAGCAAGAGGGGGGCCTCTACCATTCGTACAGATACGCAGTATTTT. The encoded protein is CASKRGASTIRTDTQYF.